This T cell receptor (beta chain) was documented in a study of blood T cell repertoires in COVID-19. This CDR3 contains 12 residues. Germline lookup yields CDR1 LNHNV and CDR2 YYDKDF (reference sequence). V shed 1 base and J shed 11 bases, with 11 bases lying between them. Data came from immunoSEQ multiplex PCR; TCRdb stores just in-frame clones and leaves some out. The sample contains around 270,000 clones, over 75% of which appear only once. This TCR was recovered from a human donor with COVID-19, enrolled during active disease. The donor label of this sample is uncertain. This chain uses TRBV15 with TRBJ1-1; D not resolved. The specimen sequenced was peripheral blood. DNA of the CDR3: TGTGCCACCAGCAGAGTCGGGGTGGAGGCTTTCTTT. Translation gives CATSRVGVEAFF.